This entry lists 27 T cell receptor beta chains sequenced from one sample in a study of CD8 T cells in ankylosing spondylitis. TCRdb re-called the 5' RACE reads through MiXCR, storing one row per CDR3 protein. This table has 150,000 to 250,000 distinct CDR3 sequences, roughly 13% appearing once. The sequencing sample was made of blood, either unsorted or a sorted T cell fraction (not recorded which). Source of these receptors: a male donor with ankylosing spondylitis or in good health (not recorded which).

This clonotype was observed a handful of times. This CDR3 reads CASSLYVGSVNTEAFF. The CDR3, as DNA: TGTGCCAGCAGTTTATATGTAGGGTCGGTGAACACTGAAGCTTTCTTT. The chain is built from TRBV27 and TRBJ1-1; no clear D gene. The germline CDR1 and CDR2 sequences are MNHEY and SMNVEV (reference sequence). The CDR3 is 16 residues long. V was shortened by 1 base and J by 0 bases, with 12 bases between the two germline ends.

The chain couples TRBV7-8 to TRBJ1-1; no firm D call. CDR3 length: 16 amino acids. Deletions cut 1 base from V and 1 base from J, with 13 bases between. The germline V gene encodes CDR1 SGHVS and CDR2 FQNEAQ. This chain's CDR3 is CASSLVSVRGNTEAFF. The CDR3 nucleotides are TGTGCCAGCAGCTTAGTCTCGGTCCGGGGGAACACTGAAGCTTTCTTT.

There are a few counts of this clonotype. V is TRBV7-8 and J is TRBJ2-5; no definite D call. The CDR3 is 14 residues long. Germline CDR1 and CDR2: SGHVS and FQNEAQ. Trimming stripped 1 base from V and 4 bases from J, with 10 bases between. This CDR3 is CASSLENESETQYF. The CDR3 coding sequence is TGTGCCAGCAGCTTAGAGAACGAATCAGAGACCCAGTACTTC.

The CDR3 coding sequence is TGTGCCAGCAGTTACTCCGAGGGGGGTAACTACGAGCAGTACTTC. Its protein is CASSYSEGGNYEQYF. This chain links TRBV6-5 with TRBJ2-7; the D call may be TRBD1 or TRBD2 (6 bases each). Trimming took off 0 bases at V and 3 bases at J, with 12 bases between the two ends. The germline gives CDR1 MNHEY, CDR2 SVGAGI. The CDR3 has 15 residues.

This clonotype has only a few counts. The chain has TRBV3-1 and TRBJ2-3; D is perhaps TRBD1 (5 bases). The germline V and J ends were trimmed by 5 bases and 3 bases, with 12 bases remaining between them. Looked up from germline, CDR1 is LGHDT and CDR2 is YNNKEL (reference sequence). The length of the CDR3 is 14 residues. CDR3 bases: TGTGCCAGCAGCGGCAGGGATGGGACAGATACGCAGTATTTT. It specifies CASSGRDGTDTQYF.

This clonotype was observed a few times. The rearrangement joins TRBV30 to TRBJ2-7; tentatively, D is TRBD2 (5 bases). Per the germline V gene, CDR1 is GTSNPN and CDR2 is SVGIG (reference sequence). Trimming took 3 bases from V and 2 from J, leaving 11 bases between them. The CDR3 is 13 residues long. The CDR3 spells CAWRAGVTYEQYF. CDR3 nucleotides: TGTGCCTGGAGGGCCGGGGTCACCTACGAGCAGTACTTC.

This clonotype was counted only a few times. This chain connects TRBV4-1 to TRBJ2-5; 11 bases map to TRBD2. V lost 4 bases and J lost 2; bases outside the gene matches: 9. CDR1 MGHRA and CDR2 YSYEKL come from the germline V gene. This CDR3 is built from 17 residues. As DNA, the CDR3 is TGCGCCAGCAGCCGAACCCAGACTAGCGGGGAACAAGAGACCCAGTACTTC. Translated, it gives CASSRTQTSGEQETQYF.

At least ten counts were recorded for this clonotype. V usage is TRBV27 and J usage is TRBJ1-1; tentative D call: TRBD1 (5 bases). Trimming stripped 5 bases from V and 5 bases from J, with 15 bases between. Germline-derived CDR1 and CDR2 are MNHEY and SMNVEV (reference sequence). The CDR3 runs to 14 residues. In DNA form, the CDR3 reads TGTGCCAGCAGTCCCGGGGGAGGTGGTACTGAAGCTTTCTTT. Protein product: CASSPGGGGTEAFF.

This clonotype was picked up a small number of times. The chain links TRBV6-5 to TRBJ2-3; D remains unclear. The CDR3 is made up of 15 amino acids. V lost 4 bases to trimming and J lost 6 bases, with 17 bases between them. Germline V gene data show CDR1 as MNHEY and CDR2 as SVGAGI. CDR3 protein: CASSSTTPQVDTQYF. The CDR3 nucleotides are TGTGCCAGCAGTTCAACAACACCCCAGGTGGATACGCAGTATTTT.

The chain is built from TRBV12-3 or TRBV12-4 and TRBJ1-1, with D unclear. The length of the CDR3 is 14 residues. V lost 5 bases to trimming and J lost 0 bases, with 10 bases between them. CDR3 DNA: TGTGCCAGCAGTCCAGCAACTATGAACACTGAAGCTTTCTTT. Amino acid sequence: CASSPATMNTEAFF.

The chain links TRBV9 to TRBJ1-1; D is unclear. The CDR3 consists of 13 residues. Trimming took off 0 bases at V and 6 bases at J, with 9 bases between the two ends. The germline V gene encodes CDR1 SGDLS and CDR2 YYNGEE. The CDR3 DNA follows: TGTGCCAGCAGCGTAGGCAGGAGGCCTGAAGCTTTCTTT. This gives the protein CASSVGRRPEAFF.

Only a few counts were recorded for this clonotype. V is TRBV4-1 and J is TRBJ1-6; 10 bases align to TRBD1. The CDR3 is 15 residues long. CDR1 and CDR2 from the germline V gene are MGHRA and YSYEKL. The junction had 4 bases not matched to a gene; V was cut back by 3 bases and J by 8 bases. CDR3 in amino acids: CASSQGGTGDSPLHF. As DNA, the CDR3 is TGCGCCAGCAGCCAGGGCGGGACAGGGGATTCACCCCTCCACTTT.

The chain recombines TRBV5-1 with TRBJ2-5; TRBD2 aligns across 7 bases. The CDR3 is 14 amino acids. Germline V lookup: CDR1 SGHRS, CDR2 YFSETQ. V shed 5 bases, J shed 5 bases, and the junction held 9 bases outside the gene matches. CDR3 residues: CASRSASGWETQYF. In DNA form, the CDR3 reads TGCGCCAGCAGATCAGCTAGCGGTTGGGAGACCCAGTACTTC. The whole variable domain, remainder taken from reference TRBV5-1 and TRBJ2-5, is KAGVTQTPRYLIKTRGQQVTLSCSPISGHRSVSWYQQTPGQGLQFLFEYFSETQRNKGNFPGRFSGRQFSNSRSEMNVSTLELGDSALYLCASRSASGWETQYFGPGTRLLVL.

The V call is TRBV10-3, the J call TRBJ2-5; D remains ambiguous. CDR1 ENHRY and CDR2 SYGVKD come from the germline V gene. The CDR3 has 14 residues. V lost 0 bases to trimming and J lost 0 bases, with 5 bases between them. In nucleotides, the CDR3 is TGTGCCATCAGTGAGTCGGGGTACCAAGAGACCCAGTACTTC. Its protein is CAISESGYQETQYF.

This clonotype was seen at least ten times. This chain uses TRBV20-1 with TRBJ2-7; no reliable D call. Trimming stripped 0 bases from V and 7 bases from J, with 16 bases between. This CDR3 spans 14 amino acids. From germline, CDR1 is DFQATT and CDR2 SNEGSKA (reference sequence). CDR3 sequence (DNA): TGCAGTGCTAGAGATGCGTCCCTTCTGGGGGAGCAGTACTTC. Translation gives CSARDASLLGEQYF.

This chain joins TRBV11-2 and TRBJ1-1; D gene uncertain. The CDR3 runs 12 residues. V dropped 3 bases and J dropped 6 bases, with 8 bases sitting between them. CDR1 and CDR2 (germline): SGHAT, FQNNGV. The CDR3 loop is CASSFTRAEAFF. CDR3 bases: TGTGCCAGCAGCTTTACGAGGGCTGAAGCTTTCTTT.

This clonotype was counted between two and nine times. The chain joins TRBV28 to TRBJ2-1; D perhaps matches TRBD2 (7 bases). This CDR3 is 18 amino acids long. CDR1 is MDHEN, CDR2 SYDVKM, per germline. Trimming pared 4 bases from V and 2 bases from J, leaving 21 bases between. DNA for the CDR3: TGTGCCAGCAGTTCGACCCTTTCAACCGGGGGGCCCTACAATGAGCAGTTCTTC. It is translated as CASSSTLSTGGPYNEQFF.

The chain employs TRBV19 and TRBJ1-1; no clear D. Looked up from germline, CDR1 is LNHDA and CDR2 is SQIVND (reference sequence). V lost 3 bases to trimming and J lost 0 bases, with 17 bases between them. The CDR3 runs to 17 residues. The CDR3 spells CASSIVELSLMNTEAFF. The CDR3 DNA is TGTGCCAGTAGTATTGTTGAGCTTTCCCTTATGAACACTGAAGCTTTCTTT. Combining the CDR3 with reference TRBV19 and TRBJ1-1 gives the whole variable domain DGGITQSPKYLFRKEGQNVTLSCEQNLNHDAMYWYRQDPGQGLRLIYYSQIVNDFQKGDIAEGYSVSREKKESFPLTVTSAQKNPTAFYLCASSIVELSLMNTEAFFGQGTRLTVV.

This chain connects TRBV4-1 to TRBJ1-1; TRBD1 aligns across 7 bases. The CDR3 loop spans 14 amino acids. Germline V gene lookup returns CDR1 MGHRA and CDR2 YSYEKL. The V gene end was trimmed by 7 bases and the J gene end by 0 bases; junction bases not matched to a gene: 5. This CDR3 is CASTNRGLNTEAFF. CDR3 coding DNA: TGCGCCAGCACGAACAGGGGATTGAACACTGAAGCTTTCTTT.

This clonotype was detected a few times. This chain links TRBV4-1 with TRBJ1-1; TRBD1 matches 8 bases. Germline V gene sequence: CDR1 MGHRA, CDR2 YSYEKL. The ends lost 4 bases at V and 0 bases at J; junction bases unmatched: 1. This CDR3 is built from 14 residues. The CDR3 sequence is CASSPTGVNTEAFF. CDR3 DNA: TGCGCCAGCAGCCCGACAGGGGTGAACACTGAAGCTTTCTTT.

V is TRBV7-9 and J is TRBJ2-1; the D is unclear. The germline V gene has CDR1 SEHNR and CDR2 FQNEAQ (reference sequence). Trimming removed 5 bases at V and 2 bases at J, with 7 bases between. The CDR3 has 13 residues. DNA of the CDR3: TGTGCCAGCAGCAACGGTGCCTACAATGAGCAGTTCTTC. Its protein is CASSNGAYNEQFF.

The table lists this clonotype with a few counts. The chain joins TRBV4-1 to TRBJ2-1, with 7 nucleotides matching TRBD2. The CDR3 covers 15 residues. Germline values: CDR1 MGHRA, CDR2 YSYEKL. The V and J ends lost 3 bases and 10 bases, in that order; junction bases with no gene match: 12. The CDR3, as DNA: TGCGCCAGCAGCCAGGACGGGACTATGGGGCCGGAGCAGTTCTTC. It yields the protein CASSQDGTMGPEQFF.

In its sample, this clonotype was seen a few times. J is TRBJ2-1 and V is TRBV29-1, with D maybe TRBD2 (7 bases). V lost 6 bases and J 8 bases, leaving 14 bases between the germline ends. Per the germline V gene, CDR1 is SQVTM and CDR2 is ANQGSEA. CDR3 size: 12 residues. DNA for the CDR3: TGCAGCGTCGCCGGGGGGCGCGATGAGCAGTTCTTC. This translates into CSVAGGRDEQFF.

This clonotype came up a few times. The CDR3 sequence is CASSPLRVWNYGYTF. In DNA form, the CDR3 reads TGTGCCAGCAGCCCCCTCCGGGTATGGAACTATGGCTACACCTTC. V usage is TRBV12-3 or TRBV12-4 and J usage is TRBJ1-2; no firm D call. Trimming stripped 6 bases from V and 2 bases from J, with 16 bases between. The CDR3 length is 15 residues.

This clonotype was seen a few times. CDR3: CASSQEAGTSGRNEQFF. In nucleotides, the CDR3 is TGCGCCAGCAGCCAAGAGGCCGGGACTAGCGGGAGAAATGAGCAGTTCTTC. The chain links TRBV4-1 to TRBJ2-1; 14 bases fit TRBD2. CDR3 length equals 17 residues. V gave up 0 bases and J gave up 7 bases; unmatched junction bases: 5. Germline V gene sequence: CDR1 MGHRA, CDR2 YSYEKL.

At least ten counts were recorded for this clonotype. The V and J genes are TRBV9 and TRBJ2-5, with D uncertain. The CDR3 contains 15 residues. Germline V gene data show CDR1 as SGDLS and CDR2 as YYNGEE. The germline V and J ends were trimmed by 4 bases and 2 bases, with 15 bases remaining between them. CDR3 amino acids: CASSFGPLPQETQYF. In nucleotides, the CDR3 is TGTGCCAGCAGCTTTGGACCGCTCCCTCAAGAGACCCAGTACTTC.

This clonotype has a handful of counts. This chain uses TRBV5-1 with TRBJ2-1; 10 nucleotides match TRBD1. The germline gives CDR1 SGHRS, CDR2 YFSETQ. The CDR3 covers 14 residues. J lost 9 bases, V lost 0 bases, and 3 bases had no gene match. CDR3 residues: CASSLGTGGVEQFF. The CDR3 nucleotides are TGCGCCAGCAGCTTGGGGACAGGGGGGGTTGAGCAGTTCTTC. Using reference TRBV5-1 and TRBJ2-1 for the parts outside the CDR3, the full variable domain is KAGVTQTPRYLIKTRGQQVTLSCSPISGHRSVSWYQQTPGQGLQFLFEYFSETQRNKGNFPGRFSGRQFSNSRSEMNVSTLELGDSALYLCASSLGTGGVEQFFGPGTRLTVL.